These 20 T cell receptor beta chains share one sample of origin, sequenced in a study of CD8+ T cells in alopecia areata. Treatment here: oral pan-JAK inhibitor, 5-10 mg twice daily. Following RNA extraction, reverse transcription yielded cDNA that acted as the sequencing template. This table comes from immunoSEQ multiplex PCR, and its TCRdb copy is limited to in-frame clones, with some not included. The table records about 270,000 clones, around three fifths of them present only once. The specimen was CD4+ T cells sorted from blood, collected at approximately week 51, from a patient treated with tofacitinib. The origin of the receptors is a human donor with alopecia areata.

The V gene is TRBV9, the J gene TRBJ2-3, with D maybe TRBD1 (5 bases). Between the trimmed V and J ends, which lost 4 bases and 0 bases, there was a span of 12 bases. The CDR3 sequence is 15 residues long. From germline, CDR1 is SGDLS and CDR2 YYNGEE. The CDR3 DNA is TGTGCCAGCAGCCCGAGGACACCTAGCACAGATACGCAGTATTTT. It translates to CASSPRTPSTDTQYF.

The chain joins TRBV30 to TRBJ2-2; D is possibly TRBD1 (6 bases). The CDR3 has 14 residues. Germline values: CDR1 GTSNPN, CDR2 SVGIG (reference sequence). Trimming cost V 3 bases and J 5 bases, with 13 bases left between them. Here the CDR3 reads CAWRKPGVTGELFF. In DNA, the CDR3 is TGTGCCTGGAGGAAACCAGGGGTTACCGGGGAGCTGTTTTTT. Supplemented by reference TRBV30 and TRBJ2-2, the full variable domain reads SQTIHQWPATLVQPVGSPLSLECTVEGTSNPNLYWYRQAAGRGLQLLFYSVGIGQISSEVPQNLSASRPQDRQFILSSKKLLLSDSGFYLCAWRKPGVTGELFFGEGSRLTVL.

The rearrangement uses TRBV4-2 and TRBJ2-1, with D unresolved. Trimming shortened V by 1 base and J by 6 bases, and 22 bases separated the two germline ends. CDR1 and CDR2 (germline): LGHNA, YNFKEQ. This CDR3 comprises 18 residues. The chain's CDR3 is CASSQAGTGDTVPNEQFF. The DNA of the CDR3 is TGTGCCAGCAGCCAAGCCGGTACGGGCGATACTGTCCCCAATGAGCAGTTCTTC.

The rearrangement links TRBV7-9 to TRBJ2-1, with D unclear. Looked up from germline, CDR1 is SEHNR and CDR2 is FQNEAQ (reference sequence). CDR3 length: 13 amino acids. Trimming cost V 0 bases and J 9 bases, with 9 bases left between them. The CDR3 coding sequence is TGTGCCAGCAGCTTAGCGGTGGTTGGTGAGCAGTTCTTC. The encoded protein is CASSLAVVGEQFF.

V gene TRBV4-2 combines with J gene TRBJ1-2, with D tentatively TRBD1 (6 bases). Between the trimmed V and J ends, which lost 1 base and 3 bases, there was a span of 15 bases. CDR3 length equals 16 residues. The V gene's germline CDR1 is LGHNA and CDR2 YNFKEQ. The CDR3 sequence is CASSQVQGDFYYGYTF. DNA of the CDR3: TGTGCCAGCAGCCAAGTACAGGGCGACTTTTACTATGGCTACACCTTC.

This clone was detected a few times. This rearrangement joins TRBV7-2 to TRBJ1-2, with 7 nucleotides matching TRBD1. CDR3 size: 14 residues. Per the germline V gene, CDR1 is SGHTA and CDR2 is FQGNSA. V lost 5 bases to trimming and J lost 6 bases; unmatched junction nucleotides: 9. CDR3 nucleotide sequence: TGTGCCAGCAGCCTTAGCCGCGGGACAGATGGCTACACCTTC. Protein product: CASSLSRGTDGYTF.

The chain has TRBV6-5 and TRBJ1-4; D might be TRBD1 (5 bases). The CDR3 runs 15 residues. In germline, CDR1 is MNHEY, CDR2 SVGAGI. V was cut by 2 bases and J by 5 bases, with 12 bases left in between. The CDR3 coding sequence is TGTGCCAGCAGTTACGGGCAGGGAGCGAATGAAAAACTGTTTTTT. Its translation is CASSYGQGANEKLFF.

The CDR3 protein is CAGTDRGLNTEAFF. The CDR3, as DNA: TGTGCCGGGACCGACAGGGGGCTGAACACTGAAGCTTTCTTT. J is TRBJ1-1 and V is TRBV30; the match to TRBD1 covers 10 bases. Looked up from germline, CDR1 is GTSNPN and CDR2 is SVGIG (reference sequence). The CDR3 has 14 residues. Unmatched junction bases numbered 6, after V lost 8 bases and J lost 0 bases.

The table lists this clone with a few counts. V usage is TRBV25-1 and J usage is TRBJ2-7, with a weak D call TRBD2 (5 bases). There are 13 residues in the CDR3. CDR1 and CDR2 (germline): MGHDK, SYGVNS. Trimming cost V 6 bases and J 5 bases, with 14 bases left between them. CDR3 sequence (DNA): TGTGCCAGCAGCCTCGGAGCGAGGGACGAGCAGTACTTC. This gives the protein CASSLGARDEQYF.

This sequence joins TRBV25-1 and TRBJ1-1; D unresolved. CDR3 length: 12 residues. V lost 8 bases and J lost 2, with 9 bases in between. Germline V gives CDR1 MGHDK, CDR2 SYGVNS. The CDR3 loop is CASLDVNTEAFF. CDR3 sequence (DNA): TGTGCCAGCCTCGACGTCAACACTGAAGCTTTCTTT.

The rearrangement joins TRBV30 to TRBJ1-2; tentative D call: TRBD1 (5 bases). Trimming left V 4 bases short and J 6 bases short, with 18 bases between. CDR1 and CDR2 from the germline V gene are GTSNPN and SVGIG (reference sequence). The CDR3 covers 14 residues. The CDR3 bases are TGTGCCTGGAATACCCAGGGCACCGGGGATGGCTACACCTTC. Its translation: CAWNTQGTGDGYTF.

The chain combines TRBV5-1 with TRBJ2-5, with 8 positions matching TRBD2. The CDR3 runs to 17 residues. Trimming took 0 bases from V and 0 from J; bases not matched to a gene: 7. Germline CDR1 reads SGHRS; CDR2 reads YFSETQ. CDR3 bases: TGCGCCAGCAGCTTGGGAGATAGCGGGGAGTACCAAGAGACCCAGTACTTC. Translation gives CASSLGDSGEYQETQYF.

The V and J genes are TRBV9 and TRBJ1-5; 10 bases match TRBD1. Germline V gives CDR1 SGDLS, CDR2 YYNGEE. Losses at the gene ends were 4 bases for V and 2 bases for J; bases not matched to a gene: 3. The CDR3 spans 15 residues. The CDR3 reads CASSTGTGGNQPQHF. CDR3 coding DNA: TGTGCCAGCAGCACCGGGACAGGGGGCAATCAGCCCCAGCATTTT.

This clone was counted between two and nine times. This chain joins TRBV7-9 and TRBJ1-1; D uncertain. Trimming stripped 4 bases from V and 6 bases from J, with 6 bases between. CDR1 is SEHNR and CDR2 is FQNEAQ in the germline V gene (reference sequence). This CDR3 contains 11 residues. CDR3 DNA: TGTGCCAGCAGCTCCCGTCCTGAAGCTTTCTTT. It codes for CASSSRPEAFF.

This chain links TRBV29-1 with TRBJ2-5, with D unclear. The CDR3 sequence is 11 residues long. From germline, CDR1 is SQVTM and CDR2 ANQGSEA. The V gene lost 5 bases and the J gene lost 4 bases, with 8 bases spanning the gap. This CDR3 is CSVRVRETQYF. The CDR3 nucleotides read TGCAGCGTTAGGGTTCGAGAGACCCAGTACTTC.

The chain is built from TRBV6-5 and TRBJ2-2, with D unclear. CDR3 size: 14 residues. The germline V gene encodes CDR1 MNHEY and CDR2 SVGAGI. Trimming took 6 bases from V and 2 from J, leaving 10 bases between them. The DNA of the CDR3 is TGTGCCAGCAGCGGACGAACTAACACCGGGGAGCTGTTTTTT. Translation gives CASSGRTNTGELFF.

This clone occurred a few times. The chain carries TRBV29-1 and TRBJ1-2; D gene uncertain. The CDR3 covers 14 residues. CDR1 is SQVTM, CDR2 ANQGSEA, per germline. V shed 6 bases and J shed 5 bases, with 19 bases lying between them. This CDR3 reads CSVPAWAGLYGYTF. The CDR3 nucleotides read TGCAGCGTCCCCGCCTGGGCAGGTTTATATGGCTACACCTTC.

CDR3 DNA: TGTGCCTGGAGTGTCGGGGGGGCGAGCTACGAGCAGTACTTC. Residues: CAWSVGGASYEQYF. This chain joins TRBV30 and TRBJ2-7, with 8 bases lining up with TRBD2. Germline lookup yields CDR1 GTSNPN and CDR2 SVGIG (reference sequence). Losses at the gene ends were 0 bases for V and 3 bases for J; bases not matched to a gene: 4. This CDR3 contains 14 residues.

This clone was seen more than once but under ten times. Other nucleotide sequences from this sample produce the same CDR3. This rearrangement joins TRBV5-6 to TRBJ1-2; 7 nucleotides line up with TRBD1. Germline trimming cut 4 bases from V and 2 bases from J; bases unmatched to any gene: 2. CDR3 length: 13 residues. Germline CDR1 SGHDT, CDR2 YYEEEE. CDR3 sequence reads: CASSLGQNYGYTF. For the CDR3, the DNA is TGTGCCAGCAGCCTGGGACAGAACTATGGCTACACCTTC.

V usage is TRBV30 and J usage is TRBJ2-1; D possibly corresponds to TRBD2 (6 bases). The CDR3 runs to 16 residues. The germline V gene has CDR1 GTSNPN and CDR2 SVGIG (reference sequence). V lost 4 bases and J 2 bases, leaving 18 bases between the germline ends. DNA for the CDR3: TGTGCCTGGAACTCCCGAGGGCGGGGAGCCTACAATGAGCAGTTCTTC. Protein: CAWNSRGRGAYNEQFF.